This entry concerns a single T cell receptor beta chain. The antigen is not known. The sample is drawn from a study of cytomegalovirus exposure and HLA in healthy donors. Study summary: Of all 400 or so donors who were genotyped, around 79% belonged to the Caucasian-associated ancestry cluster.

General study points: In a later analysis, 16,951 TCR beta sequences were associated with HLA alleles at 0.05 false discovery rate. Donor immune exposure was known only as CMV serostatus.

The PCR was carried out with 60 Vbeta primers and 13 Jbeta primers. Assay used: immunoSEQ multiplex PCR; TCRdb lists only in-frame clones, some missing. The sample contains more than 95,000 clones, 80% of which appear only once. This CDR3 is built from 15 residues. Germline CDR1 reads SGHRS; CDR2 reads YFSETQ. The ends lost 1 base at V and 4 bases at J; junction bases unmatched: 6. The sequencing input was PBMCs. The TCR was taken from a man between 25 and 39 years old in good health and CMV-seropositive. V is TRBV5-1 and J is TRBJ2-3, with 7 bases fitting TRBD2. The CDR3 protein is CASSLRRGRADTQYF. The DNA for the CDR3 is TGCGCCAGCAGCTTGAGGCGGGGGAGGGCAGATACGCAGTATTTT.